Given below is one T cell receptor (beta chain) in context. Losses at the gene ends were 1 base for V and 2 bases for J; bases not matched to a gene: 6. Germline lookup yields CDR1 SGHVS and CDR2 FQNEAQ. CDR3 length: 17 amino acids. These data are taken from a study of siplizumab effects on memory and regulatory T cells. Method: immunoSEQ multiplex PCR; TCRdb's copy keeps in-frame clones and lacks some. The table has 85,000 to 130,000 clones, 93% seen once. Source material: Tregs sorted from blood. The chain links TRBV7-8 to TRBJ2-7; 12 nucleotides match TRBD2. The receptor was derived from a human donor in good health. For the CDR3, the DNA is TGTGCCAGCAGCTTAGGAGGACTAGCGGGACCGCCCTACGAGCAGTACTTC. As protein: CASSLGGLAGPPYEQYF. Using reference TRBV7-8 and TRBJ2-7 for the parts outside the CDR3, the full variable domain is GAGVSQSPRYKVAKRGQDVALRCDPISGHVSLFWYQQALGQGPEFLTYFQNEAQLDKSGLPSDRFFAERPEGSVSTLKIQRTQQEDSAVYLCASSLGGLAGPPYEQYFGPGTRLTVT.